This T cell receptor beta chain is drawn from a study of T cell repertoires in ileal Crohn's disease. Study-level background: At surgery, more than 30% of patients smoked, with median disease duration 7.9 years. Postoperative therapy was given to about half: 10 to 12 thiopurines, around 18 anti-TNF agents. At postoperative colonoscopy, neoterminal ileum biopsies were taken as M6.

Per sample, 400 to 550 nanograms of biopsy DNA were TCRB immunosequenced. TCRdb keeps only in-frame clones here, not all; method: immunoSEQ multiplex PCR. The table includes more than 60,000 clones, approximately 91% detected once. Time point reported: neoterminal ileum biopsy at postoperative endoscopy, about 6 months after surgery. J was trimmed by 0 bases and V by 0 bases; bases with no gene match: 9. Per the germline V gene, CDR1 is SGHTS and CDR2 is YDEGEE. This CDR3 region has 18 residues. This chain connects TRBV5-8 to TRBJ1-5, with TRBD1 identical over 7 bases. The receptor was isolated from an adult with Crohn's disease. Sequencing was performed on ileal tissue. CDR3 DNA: TGTGCCAGCAGCTTGGGGACCGACAGGGTAGTTAGCAATCAGCCCCAGCATTTT. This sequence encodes CASSLGTDRVVSNQPQHF.